The rows below give T cell receptor beta chains drawn from one sample of a study of blood T cell repertoires in COVID-19. TCRdb's table, derived via immunoSEQ multiplex PCR, lists solely in-frame clones and lacks some. The table records about 270,000 clones, approximately 86% of them present only once. Sample: peripheral blood. The receptors were gathered from a woman in her 70s with COVID-19, enrolled during active disease. Both conserved end residues are trimmed from each CDR3.

cdr3_aa v_call
ASSPEARGGVSSTDTQY TRBV7-9
ASSLAGLGGYT TRBV5-1
ASSLFQGARETQY TRBV27
ASKQGGGSYEQY TRBV27
ASSWTGLDTQY TRBV7-2
ASSSFRDTYEQY TRBV28
ASTPRTRQYSNQPQH TRBV23-1
ASSLGQSYNSPLH TRBV6-5
ASSSTGGGTGELF TRBV7-9
ASRSGELSNQPQH TRBV19
PGSALYSYNEQF TRBV22-1
ASSPTSGGAYEQY TRBV2
ASSSALQGPHEQY TRBV11-2
ASSVQGAGTGELF TRBV2
ASRGTIAGELF TRBV2
SGSGTGRSGELF TRBV29-1
ASSPGLAASYEQY TRBV19
ASSTNRYNEQF TRBV7-2
ASSLRQWDETEAF TRBV5-1
ASSPGLAGAGETQY TRBV5-1
ASSLGQGYQPQH TRBV11-2
ATSRGTSGGWNEQF TRBV15
ASSRTAGSGNTIY TRBV6-5
ASSWTGYTEAF TRBV6-2/TRBV6-3
AWSGGLRTDTQY TRBV30
ASRGQYNQPQH TRBV28
ASSIAAGGMWPQH TRBV19
ASSIDRGFTEAF TRBV19
ASSYPGGHYEQY TRBV6-6
ASSYLRGARGETQY TRBV6-5
ASGLDSLTDTQY TRBV12-5
ASSQDGGVPAIYEQY TRBV3-1/TRBV3-2
ASSSQGGINEKLF TRBV5-4
ASSPGYEQY TRBV12-3/TRBV12-4
ATQSRVNQPQH TRBV15
ASGAGDTQY TRBV10-1
ASRLGGNQPQH TRBV6-5
ASSQDGLNSYEQY TRBV4-2
ASSNTGGTNTEAF TRBV5-1
ASSSIPRDRGFPGELF TRBV11-3